This T cell receptor (beta chain) comes out of a study of T-cell reconstitution after alpha-beta-depleted transplantation in children (dated by TCRdb to the mid-2010s). Notes on the research overall: Using TCR repertoire profiling, the study quantitatively followed how T-cell immune reconstitution unfolded in children after TCRalphabeta/CD19-depleted allogeneic hematopoietic cell transplantation.

The V end gives up 5 bases and the J end 0 bases, leaving 13 bases in the junction not matched to a gene. Measured from the cysteine to the phenylalanine, the CDR3 is 18 residues long. Only the CDR3 DNA is retained, 54 bases long and in frame from the first base. Sequences MNHEY (CDR1) and SVGAGI (CDR2) are obtained from the germline V gene. To prepare the library, PCR was applied. TCRdb shows the sequencer as Illumina HiSeq 2500. TCR library preparation used molecular barcoding, with unique molecular identifiers applied to normalize quantification of the TCRbeta repertoire. The raw public data were reprocessed by TCRdb itself: fastp quality trimming at Q25, MiXCR clonotype calling, in-frame beta chains only. A single entry per CDR3 protein holds the most common genes and DNA from its merged rows. This sample has nearly 400,000 distinct CDR3 sequences in its table, and just over 20% of those were observed once. Of the sample, around 4% falls within the top ten clones.

Comments on this clonotype: This receptor's antigen is unknown. Nothing much larger sits one base from this clone, and base qualities are not available.

The TCR comes from a human donor who donated a stem cell graft to a child with acute myeloid leukemia. The rearranged segments are TRBV6-5 and TRBJ2-3; 8 central nucleotides agree with TRBD1. The sample consisted of PBMCs from the stem cell graft donor, taken from the stem cell graft. The CDR3 loop reads CASSHPGTGLPSTDTQYF. The DNA sequence is given as TGTGCCAGCAGTCACCCCGGGACAGGACTCCCTAGCACAGATACGCAGTATTTT.